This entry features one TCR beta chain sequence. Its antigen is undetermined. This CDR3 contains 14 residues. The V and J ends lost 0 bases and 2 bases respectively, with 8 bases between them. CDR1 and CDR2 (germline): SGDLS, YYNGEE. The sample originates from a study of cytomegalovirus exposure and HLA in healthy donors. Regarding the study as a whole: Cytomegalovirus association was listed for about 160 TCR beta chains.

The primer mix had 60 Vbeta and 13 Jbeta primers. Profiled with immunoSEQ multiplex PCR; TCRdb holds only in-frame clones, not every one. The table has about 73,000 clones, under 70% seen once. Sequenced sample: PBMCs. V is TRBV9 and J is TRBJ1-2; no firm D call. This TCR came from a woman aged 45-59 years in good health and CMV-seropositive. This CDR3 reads CASSVGVGNYGYTF. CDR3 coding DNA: TGTGCCAGCAGCGTAGGTGTCGGGAACTATGGCTACACCTTC.